Listed here are 10 T cell receptor beta chains from one sample, sequenced in a study of blood T cell repertoires in COVID-19. Assay: immunoSEQ multiplex PCR; the TCRdb copy retains only in-frame clones and omits some. The sample records 75,000 to 90,000 clones, around 80% being singletons. The sequencing sample was made of peripheral blood. Receptors were obtained from a man aged 60 to 69 with COVID-19, enrolled during active disease.

The chain is built from TRBV18 and TRBJ1-2; 8 bases fit TRBD1. The trim removed 5 bases at V and 1 base at J, leaving 6 bases unmatched. This CDR3 is built from 15 residues. From germline, CDR1 is KGHSH and CDR2 LQKENI. The CDR3 bases are TGTGCCAGCTCAGAAGACAGGGGAATTAACTATGGCTACACCTTC. Amino acid sequence: CASSEDRGINYGYTF.

V is TRBV10-2 and J is TRBJ2-5, with D possibly matching TRBD2 (6 bases). Germline V gene lookup returns CDR1 WSHSY and CDR2 SAAADI. This CDR3 region has 13 residues. V lost 4 bases to trimming and J lost 5 bases, with 11 bases between them. CDR3 coding DNA: TGCGCCAGCAGTGGATGGGCGGGGGAGACCCAGTACTTC. Translation gives CASSGWAGETQYF.

The chain employs TRBV5-6 and TRBJ1-6, with 7 bases aligning to TRBD1. Losses at the gene ends were 4 bases for V and 9 bases for J; bases not matched to a gene: 4. The CDR3 contains 13 residues. The germline V gene has CDR1 SGHDT and CDR2 YYEEEE. In DNA, the CDR3 is TGTGCCAGCAGCCCTACAGGGGTTTCACCCCTCCACTTT. Protein sequence: CASSPTGVSPLHF.

The rearrangement uses TRBV19 and TRBJ1-2; 9 nucleotides match TRBD1. The length of the CDR3 is 14 residues. CDR1 and CDR2 (germline): LNHDA, SQIVND (reference sequence). After removal of 9 bases from V and 5 bases from J, the junction contained 10 bases not matched to a gene. The CDR3 DNA is TGTGCCAGCCGGAGTCCGGGACAGGGATATGGCTACACCTTC. This sequence encodes CASRSPGQGYGYTF. Drawing the rest from reference TRBV19 and TRBJ1-2, the complete variable domain is DGGITQSPKYLFRKEGQNVTLSCEQNLNHDAMYWYRQDPGQGLRLIYYSQIVNDFQKGDIAEGYSVSREKKESFPLTVTSAQKNPTAFYLCASRSPGQGYGYTFGSGTRLTVV.

The CDR3 loop is CASSQLRDRGRETQYF. For the CDR3, the DNA is TGTGCCAGTAGCCAACTACGGGACAGGGGGAGGGAGACCCAGTACTTC. J is TRBJ2-5 and V is TRBV19; the match to TRBD1 covers 11 bases. CDR1 is LNHDA, CDR2 SQIVND, per germline (reference sequence). CDR3 length equals 16 residues. Unmatched junction bases numbered 11, after V lost 6 bases and J lost 5 bases.

This sequence joins TRBV18 and TRBJ2-7; TRBD1 matches 7 bases. Looked up from germline, CDR1 is KGHSH and CDR2 is LQKENI. The CDR3 extends over 15 amino acids. V lost 4 bases, J lost 6 bases, and 12 bases stayed unmatched. The CDR3 is CASSRTGTVKGEQYF. CDR3 in DNA: TGTGCCAGCTCACGAACCGGGACAGTAAAGGGCGAGCAGTACTTC.

Only one count was recorded for this clone. The V gene is TRBV5-1, the J gene TRBJ2-1, with 7 bases identical to TRBD2. The ends lost 3 bases at V and 0 bases at J; junction bases unmatched: 6. CDR3 length: 16 amino acids. The germline CDR1 and CDR2 sequences are SGHRS and YFSETQ. The chain's CDR3 is CASSSLALSSYNEQFF. CDR3 sequence (DNA): TGCGCCAGCAGCTCACTAGCGCTGAGCTCCTACAATGAGCAGTTCTTC.

The gene calls are TRBV7-6 and TRBJ2-1; D is possibly TRBD2 (7 bases). Looked up from germline, CDR1 is SGHVS and CDR2 is FNYEAQ. The CDR3 spans 16 residues. Trimming stripped 5 bases from V and 4 bases from J, with 18 bases between. CDR3 sequence: CASSPPLGGTYNEQFF. For the CDR3, the DNA is TGTGCCAGCAGCCCTCCCTTGGGGGGGACATACAATGAGCAGTTCTTC.

The chain employs TRBV27 and TRBJ1-1; 8 bases are shared with TRBD1. V shed 3 bases, J shed 1 base, and the junction held 1 base outside the gene matches. This CDR3 contains 14 residues. CDR1 MNHEY and CDR2 SMNVEV come from the germline V gene (reference sequence). CDR3 bases: TGTGCCAGCAGTTTGGGACAGGAGAACACTGAAGCTTTCTTT. Amino acid sequence: CASSLGQENTEAFF.

This clone has a single count. The V call is TRBV4-2, the J call TRBJ1-6; D gene ambiguous. V dropped 1 base and J dropped 6 bases, with 10 bases sitting between them. The germline gives CDR1 LGHNA, CDR2 YNFKEQ. The length of the CDR3 is 15 residues. The CDR3, as DNA: TGTGCCAGCAGCCAAGTTCGAGGGAGTAATTCACCCCTCCACTTT. This sequence encodes CASSQVRGSNSPLHF.